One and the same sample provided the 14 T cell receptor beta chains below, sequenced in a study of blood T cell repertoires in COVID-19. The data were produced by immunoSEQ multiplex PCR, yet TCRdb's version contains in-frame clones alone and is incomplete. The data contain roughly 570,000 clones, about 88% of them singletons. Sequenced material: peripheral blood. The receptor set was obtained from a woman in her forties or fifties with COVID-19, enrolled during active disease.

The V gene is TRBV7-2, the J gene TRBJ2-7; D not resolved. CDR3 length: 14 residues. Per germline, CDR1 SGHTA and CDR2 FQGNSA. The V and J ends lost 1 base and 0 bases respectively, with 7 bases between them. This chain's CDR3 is CASSLGRFSYEQYF. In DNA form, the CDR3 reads TGTGCCAGCAGCTTAGGCAGGTTCTCCTACGAGCAGTACTTC. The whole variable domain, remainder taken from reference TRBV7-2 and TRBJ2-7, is GAGVSQSPSNKVTEKGKDVELRCDPISGHTALYWYRQSLGQGLEFLIYFQGNSAPDKSGLPSDRFSAERTGGSVSTLTIQRTQQEDSAVYLCASSLGRFSYEQYFGPGTRLTVT.

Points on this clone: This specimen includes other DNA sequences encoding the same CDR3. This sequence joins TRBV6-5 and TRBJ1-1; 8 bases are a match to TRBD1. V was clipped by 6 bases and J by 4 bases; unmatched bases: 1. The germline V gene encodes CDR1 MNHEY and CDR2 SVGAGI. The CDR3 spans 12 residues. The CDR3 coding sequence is TGTGCCAGCAGGGGGACAGGCACTGAAGCTTTCTTT. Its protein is CASRGTGTEAFF.

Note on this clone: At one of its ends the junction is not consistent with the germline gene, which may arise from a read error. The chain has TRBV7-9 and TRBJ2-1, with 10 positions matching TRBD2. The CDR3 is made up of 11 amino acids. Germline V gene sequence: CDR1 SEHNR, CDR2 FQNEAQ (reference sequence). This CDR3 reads CASSSGTSEVF. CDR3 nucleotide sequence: TGTGCCAGCAGCTCAGGGACTAGCGAGGTCTTC. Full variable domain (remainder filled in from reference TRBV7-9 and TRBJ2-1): DTGVSQNPRHKITKRGQNVTFRCDPISEHNRLYWYRQTLGQGPEFLTYFQNEAQLEKSRLLSDRFSAERPKGSFSTLEIQRTEQGDSAMYLCASSSGTSEVFGPGTRLTVL.

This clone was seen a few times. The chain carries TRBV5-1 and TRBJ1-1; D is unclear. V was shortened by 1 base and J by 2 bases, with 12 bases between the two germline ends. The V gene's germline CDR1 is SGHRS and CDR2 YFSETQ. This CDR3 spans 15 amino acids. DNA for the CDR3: TGCGCCAGCAGCTTGTCAAGGCAGGAAAACACTGAAGCTTTCTTT. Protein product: CASSLSRQENTEAFF.

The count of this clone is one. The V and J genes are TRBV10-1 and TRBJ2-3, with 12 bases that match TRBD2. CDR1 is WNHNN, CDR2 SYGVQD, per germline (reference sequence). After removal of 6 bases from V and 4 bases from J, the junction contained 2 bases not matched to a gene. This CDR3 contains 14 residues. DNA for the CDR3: TGCGCCAGCAGGGCTAGCGGGGGGGCAGATACGCAGTATTTT. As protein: CASRASGGADTQYF.

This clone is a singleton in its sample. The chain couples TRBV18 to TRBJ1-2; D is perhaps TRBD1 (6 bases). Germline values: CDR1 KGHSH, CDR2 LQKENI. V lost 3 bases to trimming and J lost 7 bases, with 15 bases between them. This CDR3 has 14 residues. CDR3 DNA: TGTGCCAGCTCACCCGCAGGGGAGGGATTTGGCTACACCTTC. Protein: CASSPAGEGFGYTF.

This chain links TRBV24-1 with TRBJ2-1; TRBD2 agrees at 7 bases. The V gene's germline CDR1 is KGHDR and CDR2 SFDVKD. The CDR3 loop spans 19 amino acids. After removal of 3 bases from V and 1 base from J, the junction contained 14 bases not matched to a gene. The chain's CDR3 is CATSDPKTSPVSSYNEQFF. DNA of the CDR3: TGTGCCACCAGTGATCCCAAGACTAGCCCCGTAAGTTCCTACAATGAGCAGTTCTTC.

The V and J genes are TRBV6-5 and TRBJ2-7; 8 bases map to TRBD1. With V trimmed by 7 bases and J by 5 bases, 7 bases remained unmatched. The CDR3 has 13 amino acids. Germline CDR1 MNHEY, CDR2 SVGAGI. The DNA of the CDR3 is TGTGCCAGCATCGAAAGGACAGGGCACGAGCAGTACTTC. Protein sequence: CASIERTGHEQYF.

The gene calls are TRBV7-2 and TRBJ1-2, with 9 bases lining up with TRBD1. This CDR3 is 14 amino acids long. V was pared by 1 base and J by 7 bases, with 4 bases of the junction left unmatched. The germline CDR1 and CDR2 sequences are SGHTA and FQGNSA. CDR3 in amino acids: CASSLVGQGSGYTF. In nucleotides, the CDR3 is TGTGCCAGCAGCTTAGTAGGACAGGGGTCTGGCTACACCTTC.

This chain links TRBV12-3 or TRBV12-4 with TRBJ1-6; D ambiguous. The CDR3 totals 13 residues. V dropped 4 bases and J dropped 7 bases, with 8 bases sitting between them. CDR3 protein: CASSSPLNSPLHF. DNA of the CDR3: TGTGCCAGCAGTTCCCCACTAAATTCACCCCTCCACTTT.

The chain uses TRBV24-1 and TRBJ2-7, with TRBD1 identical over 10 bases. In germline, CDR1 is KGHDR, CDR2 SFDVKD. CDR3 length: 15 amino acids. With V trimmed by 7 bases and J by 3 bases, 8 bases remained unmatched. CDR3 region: CATSTGQGLRYEQYF. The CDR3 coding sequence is TGTGCCACCAGCACGGGACAGGGGTTGCGCTACGAGCAGTACTTC.

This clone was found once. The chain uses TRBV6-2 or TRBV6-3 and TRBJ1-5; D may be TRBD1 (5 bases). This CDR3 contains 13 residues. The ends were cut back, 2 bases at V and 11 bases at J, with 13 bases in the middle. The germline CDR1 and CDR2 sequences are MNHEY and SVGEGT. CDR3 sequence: CASSYPGIVAQHF. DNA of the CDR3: TGTGCCAGCAGTTACCCAGGGATTGTAGCCCAGCATTTT.

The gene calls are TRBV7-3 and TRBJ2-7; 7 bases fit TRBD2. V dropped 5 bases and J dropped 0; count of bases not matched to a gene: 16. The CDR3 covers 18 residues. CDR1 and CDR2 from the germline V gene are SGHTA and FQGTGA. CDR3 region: CASSPAGTGAGSSYEQYF. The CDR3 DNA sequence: TGTGCCAGCAGCCCAGCTGGGACGGGAGCGGGGAGCTCCTACGAGCAGTACTTC.

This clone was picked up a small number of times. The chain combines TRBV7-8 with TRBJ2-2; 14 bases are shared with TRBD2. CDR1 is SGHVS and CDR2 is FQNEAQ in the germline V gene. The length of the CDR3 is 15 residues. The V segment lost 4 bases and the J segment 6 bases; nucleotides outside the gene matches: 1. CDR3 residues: CASSSTSGGAGELFF. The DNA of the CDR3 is TGTGCCAGCAGCTCGACTAGCGGGGGGGCCGGGGAGCTGTTTTTT.